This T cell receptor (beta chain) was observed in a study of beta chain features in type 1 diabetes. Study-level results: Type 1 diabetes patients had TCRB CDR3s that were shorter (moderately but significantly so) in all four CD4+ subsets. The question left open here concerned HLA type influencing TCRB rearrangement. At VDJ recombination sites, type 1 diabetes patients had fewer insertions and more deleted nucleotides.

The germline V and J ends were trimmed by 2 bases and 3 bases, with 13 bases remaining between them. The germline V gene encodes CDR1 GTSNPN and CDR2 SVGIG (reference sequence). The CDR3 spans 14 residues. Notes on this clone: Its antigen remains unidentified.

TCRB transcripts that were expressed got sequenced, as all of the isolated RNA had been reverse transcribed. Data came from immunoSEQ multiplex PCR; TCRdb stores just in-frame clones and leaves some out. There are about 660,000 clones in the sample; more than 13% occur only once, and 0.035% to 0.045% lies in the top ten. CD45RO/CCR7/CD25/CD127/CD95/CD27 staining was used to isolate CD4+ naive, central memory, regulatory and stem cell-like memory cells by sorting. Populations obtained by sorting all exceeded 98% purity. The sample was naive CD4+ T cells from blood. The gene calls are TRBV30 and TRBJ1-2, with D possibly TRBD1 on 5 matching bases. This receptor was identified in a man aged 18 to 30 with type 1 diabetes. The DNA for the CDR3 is TGTGCCTGGAGTTCTCTCGGGGGGGACTATGGCTACACCTTC. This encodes CAWSSLGGDYGYTF.